One sample yielded the 16 T cell receptor beta chains listed below, sequenced in a study of cytomegalovirus exposure and HLA in healthy donors. Primers included in the PCR were 60 Vbeta and 13 Jbeta primers. Assay: immunoSEQ multiplex PCR; the TCRdb copy retains only in-frame clones and omits some. The table has 160,000 or so clones, approximately 84% seen once. The sequenced sample consisted of PBMCs. The receptors originated from a young woman in good health and CMV-seronegative.

This chain uses TRBV9 with TRBJ2-7; 10 bases match TRBD2. Germline V gene data show CDR1 as SGDLS and CDR2 as YYNGEE. The CDR3 covers 15 residues. Germline trimming cut 3 bases from V and 5 bases from J; bases unmatched to any gene: 8. The chain's CDR3 is CASSDLSGRADEQYF. The CDR3, as DNA: TGTGCCAGCAGCGATTTGAGCGGGAGGGCCGACGAGCAGTACTTC.

This chain uses TRBV18 with TRBJ1-3; D not certain. The V gene's germline CDR1 is KGHSH and CDR2 LQKENI. V was shortened by 0 bases and J by 0 bases, with 9 bases between the two germline ends. The CDR3 contains 16 residues. The CDR3: CASSPPGLSSGNTIYF. CDR3 coding DNA: TGTGCCAGCTCACCACCGGGCTTGAGCTCTGGAAACACCATATATTTT.

The V call is TRBV29-1, the J call TRBJ2-1; D not certain. CDR3 size: 15 residues. In germline, CDR1 is SQVTM, CDR2 ANQGSEA. V shed 7 bases and J shed 6 bases, with 22 bases lying between them. For the CDR3, the DNA is TGCAGCGCCGCCCGGCGGCCCGTCGTAGGCAATGAGCAGTTCTTC. Protein: CSAARRPVVGNEQFF.

The chain carries TRBV7-9 and TRBJ1-5, with 9 bases identical to TRBD1. This CDR3 region has 14 residues. Germline CDR1 and CDR2: SEHNR and FQNEAQ (reference sequence). With V trimmed by 8 bases and J by 7 bases, 9 bases remained unmatched. The CDR3 is CASSGTGIRQPQHF. CDR3 nucleotides: TGTGCCAGCTCCGGGACAGGGATTCGGCAGCCCCAGCATTTT. The full variable domain, rest sourced from reference TRBV7-9 and TRBJ1-5, is DTGVSQNPRHKITKRGQNVTFRCDPISEHNRLYWYRQTLGQGPEFLTYFQNEAQLEKSRLLSDRFSAERPKGSFSTLEIQRTEQGDSAMYLCASSGTGIRQPQHFGDGTRLSIL.

This chain joins TRBV5-4 and TRBJ1-4, with D maybe TRBD1 (6 bases). The CDR3 runs to 14 residues. Deletions cut 0 bases from V and 7 bases from J, with 10 bases between. The germline V gene encodes CDR1 SGHNT and CDR2 YYREEE (reference sequence). CDR3 protein: CASSLGQESEKLFF. The DNA of the CDR3 is TGTGCCAGCAGCTTGGGACAGGAGAGTGAAAAACTGTTTTTT.

As to this clone: The junction departs from the called germline gene at one end, perhaps through a read error. The chain joins TRBV5-1 to TRBJ2-5; D unresolved. The CDR3 extends over 14 amino acids. The germline CDR1 and CDR2 sequences are SGHRS and YFSETQ. CDR3 amino acids: CATSQVPDQETQYF. As DNA, the CDR3 is TGCGCCACCAGCCAGGTGCCCGACCAAGAGACCCAGTACTTC.

J is TRBJ2-5 and V is TRBV15; D is perhaps TRBD2 (6 bases). Germline loops: CDR1 LNHNV, CDR2 YYDKDF (reference sequence). V was clipped by 2 bases and J by 1 base, with 17 bases between them. This CDR3 is built from 17 residues. The CDR3 DNA reads TGTGCCACCAGCAGACTGAGTTGGCGGGGACCCCAAGAGACCCAGTACTTC. It is translated as CATSRLSWRGPQETQYF.

This chain joins TRBV9 and TRBJ2-7, with 8 positions matching TRBD2. This CDR3 contains 14 residues. V dropped 6 bases and J dropped 2; count of bases not matched to a gene: 7. The germline CDR1 and CDR2 sequences are SGDLS and YYNGEE. The CDR3 coding sequence is TGTGCCAGCAACCCGAGCGGGGGCCCCTACGAGCAGTACTTC. It specifies CASNPSGGPYEQYF. The variable domain in full, completed from reference TRBV9 and TRBJ2-7, reads DSGVTQTPKHLITATGQRVTLRCSPRSGDLSVYWYQQSLDQGLQFLIQYYNGEERAKGNILERFSAQQFPDLHSELNLSSLELGDSALYFCASNPSGGPYEQYFGPGTRLTVT.

The rearrangement uses TRBV7-3 and TRBJ1-6; D unclear. Germline V gene sequence: CDR1 SGHTA, CDR2 FQGTGA. CDR3 length equals 14 residues. The V and J ends lost 0 bases and 7 bases respectively, with 7 bases between them. In nucleotides, the CDR3 is TGTGCCAGCAGCTTAACTGGGAGCAATTCACCCCTCCACTTT. It translates to CASSLTGSNSPLHF.

DNA for the CDR3: TGTGCCAGCAACTGGGCAGGCAATCAGCCCCAGCATTTT. Translated, it gives CASNWAGNQPQHF. The chain joins TRBV7-8 to TRBJ1-5, with D hard to call. The germline CDR1 and CDR2 sequences are SGHVS and FQNEAQ. The CDR3 totals 13 residues. V was pared by 7 bases and J by 2 bases, with 9 bases between.

The count of this clone is one. J is TRBJ1-2 and V is TRBV2; possibly TRBD1 for D (6 bases). The CDR3 is 14 residues long. The ends were cut back, 6 bases at V and 7 bases at J, with 18 bases in the middle. Germline-derived CDR1 and CDR2 are SNHLY and FYNNEI. The CDR3 DNA reads as TGTGCCAGCAGGGAACAGGGAGGTGTTGGTGGCTACACCTTC. This codes for CASREQGGVGGYTF.

J is TRBJ1-5 and V is TRBV5-3, with D tentatively TRBD1 (5 bases). TRBV5-3 is an ORF, with its function uncertain. The length of the CDR3 is 16 residues. Deletions cut 4 bases from V and 5 bases from J, with 19 bases between. CDR3 nucleotide sequence: TGTGCCAGAAGCCAAAGGGGCCCTCCGAACCATCAGCCCCAGCATTTT. Translation gives CARSQRGPPNHQPQHF.

The CDR3: CASRIAGTAAYNEQFF. The CDR3 region has the DNA TGTGCCAGCAGAATAGCCGGGACAGCCGCCTACAATGAGCAGTTCTTC. The rearrangement joins TRBV7-2 to TRBJ2-1; 7 bases are shared with TRBD1. CDR1 SGHTA and CDR2 FQGNSA come from the germline V gene. The CDR3 runs to 16 residues. V lost 6 bases and J lost 2; bases outside the gene matches: 10.

Here the CDR3 reads CASSFQGQGNEKLFF. The DNA of the CDR3 is TGTGCCAGCAGCTTCCAGGGACAGGGGAATGAAAAACTGTTTTTT. The chain carries TRBV7-2 and TRBJ1-4, with 10 bases that match TRBD1. V lost 3 bases to trimming and J lost 5 bases; unmatched junction nucleotides: 3. The CDR3 sequence is 15 residues long. Germline CDR1 reads SGHTA; CDR2 reads FQGNSA.

The chain combines TRBV5-4 with TRBJ2-5; TRBD1 matches 12 bases. This CDR3 comprises 16 residues. CDR1 and CDR2 from the germline V gene are SGHNT and YYREEE (reference sequence). With V trimmed by 0 bases and J by 5 bases, 5 bases remained unmatched. The CDR3 loop reads CASSLVGTGGEETQYF. The CDR3 DNA reads as TGTGCCAGCAGCTTGGTAGGGACAGGGGGCGAGGAGACCCAGTACTTC.

This clone has only a few counts. CDR3 DNA sequence: TGTGCCAGCAGCACCTCGAGGGTCGGAAGCACTGAAGCTTTCTTT. It encodes CASSTSRVGSTEAFF. V is TRBV7-9 and J is TRBJ1-1; D not certain. V was shortened by 5 bases and J by 4 bases, with 17 bases between the two germline ends. Germline CDR1 SEHNR, CDR2 FQNEAQ (reference sequence). The CDR3 has 15 amino acids.